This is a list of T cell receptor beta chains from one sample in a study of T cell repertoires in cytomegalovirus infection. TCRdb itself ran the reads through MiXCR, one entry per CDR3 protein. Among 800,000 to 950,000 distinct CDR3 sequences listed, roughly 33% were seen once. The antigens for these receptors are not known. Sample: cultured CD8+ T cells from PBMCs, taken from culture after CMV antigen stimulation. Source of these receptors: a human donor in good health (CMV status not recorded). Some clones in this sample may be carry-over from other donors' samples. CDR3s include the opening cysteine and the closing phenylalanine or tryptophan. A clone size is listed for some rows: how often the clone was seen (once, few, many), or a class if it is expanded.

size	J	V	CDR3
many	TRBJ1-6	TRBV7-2	CASSLVTGGRNSPLHF
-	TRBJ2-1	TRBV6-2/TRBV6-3	CASSYLRGGGVGWDSYNEQFF
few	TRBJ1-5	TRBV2	CASSEWQSGGKPQHF
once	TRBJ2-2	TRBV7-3	CTSSLKEAGADPNTGELFF
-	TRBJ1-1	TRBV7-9	CASSFYGLNTEAFF
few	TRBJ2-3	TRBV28	CASRKGPWRSITADTQYF
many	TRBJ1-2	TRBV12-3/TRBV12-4	CASSSGISGYGYTF
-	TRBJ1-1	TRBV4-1	CASSQVFPLNTEAFF
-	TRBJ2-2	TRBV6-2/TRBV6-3	CASSDSSGGPELFF
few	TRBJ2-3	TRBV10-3	CAIRVGLTTGRVTDTQYF
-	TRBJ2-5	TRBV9	CASSGSPNPMTQYF
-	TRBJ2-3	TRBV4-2	CASSQESAGGRTDTQYF